This TCR beta chain was recorded in a study of chemoradiotherapy in HPV16-positive cancers. As for the study in general: Candidate HPV-specific T-cell clones and common TCR motifs came from functional assays in two HPV16-positive patients.

Study-wide results and caveats: Candidate HPV-specific clones and E7-related TCR motifs grew in tumor during treatment. Functional assays defining HPV-specific T cells used only a couple of HPV16-positive patients.

The germline V gene encodes CDR1 LNHDA and CDR2 SQIVND (reference sequence). The CDR3 extends over 14 amino acids. Trimming pared 6 bases from V and 5 bases from J, leaving 16 bases between. About this clone: The antigen remains undetermined.

Sequencing used immunoSEQ multiplex PCR; TCRdb keeps in-frame clones, though not all of them. Of 25,000 to 35,000 clones in the sample, about 91% are singletons; the top ten hold less than 25%. This rearrangement joins TRBV19 to TRBJ1-2, with a weak D call TRBD1 (5 bases). The TCR originated in a human donor with HPV-associated anogenital cancer. The sequencing used blood, collected from a patient who underwent chemoradiotherapy. This CDR3 is CASSPDRDSYGYTF. The CDR3 DNA reads as TGTGCCAGTAGCCCTGACAGAGATTCATATGGCTACACCTTC.